The sequence of this T cell receptor (beta chain) was determined in a study of breast tumors, draining lymph nodes, adjacent tissues. Points from the study as a whole: Compared with lymph nodes, tumors were less diverse; compared with nontumor tissue, more. Data only fit, rather than demonstrated, lymph node origin of most tumor T cells.

The length of the CDR3 is 13 residues. The V gene's germline CDR1 is SGHNT and CDR2 YYREEE (reference sequence). Trimming took off 0 bases at V and 3 bases at J, with 7 bases between the two ends. This clonotype was seen ten or more times. Its antigen remains unidentified. The lymph nodes were axillary draining lymph nodes from breast cancer patients. Via MiXCR, TCRdb re-called the multiplex PCR reads, giving one row per CDR3 protein. The table shows about 270,000 distinct CDR3 sequences, with more than 30% occurring only once. The receptor was isolated from a female donor with breast cancer. Some clones in this sample may be carry-over from other donors' samples. Sequencing input: axillary lymph node tissue. This chain links TRBV5-4 with TRBJ2-7; maybe TRBD1 (6 bases). The CDR3 region is CASSLAGHYEQYF. As DNA, the CDR3 is TGTGCCAGCAGCTTGGCGGGACACTACGAGCAGTACTTC.